The clone carrying this TCR delta chain is medium-sized. This sequence may be a read error, since a much larger clone differs from it by one base. Other DNA sequences within the sample encode an identical CDR3. This CDR3 contains 14 residues. After removal of 3 bases from V and 8 bases from J, the junction contained 2 bases not matched to a gene. Germline V gene lookup returns CDR1 GEAIGNYY and CDR2 EKD. The data stem from a study of gamma-delta chains in newborns, infants, children. TCRdb re-processed the reads via CATT. The sample carries several thousand delta-chain clones, 2% to 2.5% recorded once.

This chain joins TRDV2 and TRDJ2, with TRDD3 matching 13 bases. The clonotype originates from a child who was a newborn, infant or young child, either healthy, febrile or measles-vaccinated (not recorded which). The sequenced material came from blood. CDR3 sequence (DNA): TGTGCCTGTGACGTACTGGGGGATACGGCACAACTCTTCTTT. This gives the protein CACDVLGDTAQLFF.